The subject of this entry is one T cell receptor beta chain. Its antigen is unidentified. RNA extraction and reverse transcription yielded cDNA as sequencing template. Generated by immunoSEQ multiplex PCR, the TCRdb table keeps only in-frame clones and is missing some. The sample holds about 11,000 clones; 55% to 65% are singletons and the top ten take 8.1%. The sample is drawn from a study of CD8+ T cells in alopecia areata. Overall study context: Patients received oral tofacitinib, 5 to 10 mg twice daily, for moderate-to-severe alopecia areata. Whole-study results and caveats: In lesional scalp, particularly from alopecia totalis/universalis, clonality was higher than in normal scalp.

Alopecia areata patients gave lesional scalp punch biopsies and peripheral blood samples. The specimen was skin, collected at week 0. This clonotype originated in a human donor with alopecia areata.

As DNA, the CDR3 is TGTGCCAGCAGCCCGACAGGGTACAATGTGTCATTCTTT. It translates to CASSPTGYNVSFF. The chain carries TRBV14 and TRBJ1-1, with 7 bases that match TRBD1. V lost 4 bases, J lost 14 bases, and 13 bases stayed unmatched. Germline V gives CDR1 SGHDN, CDR2 FVKESK. This CDR3 spans 13 amino acids.